The source of this TCR beta chain is a study of blood T cell repertoires in COVID-19 (dated by TCRdb to the early 2020s). About the full investigation: Samples covering the acute and convalescent phases of COVID-19 were provided by collaborators in the United States, Italy and Spain. The prospective study material was composed of cDNA or gDNA derived from T cells, B-cell-depleted T cells, or PBMCs. Deeply sampled blood TCRbeta repertoires from subjects exposed to, actively infected with, or recovered from COVID-19 were included in the dataset. A freely available public database, intended as a resource for researchers studying the immune response to SARS-CoV-2, is where the repertoires were released. Samples came from the ongoing ImmuneRACE study (first 160 participants) plus 1,254 subjects from 6 global collaborators. The sample metadata nearly always contained a de-identified subject ID, COVID-19 status, age in years and sex. HLA class I and class II types, where available, came from metadata supplied by the sample provider rather than from assay-based typing.

Summary of the overall study and its limitations: The quantity of clinical and demographic metadata differed by source and by participant and was supplied without curation.

Points on this clone: No cognate antigen has been identified for it. Qualities for individual bases were not recorded, and no much larger clone is one base off.

Collaborating institutions collected whole blood in K2EDTA tubes following their own protocols. For TCRbeta analysis, collaborators shipped samples as frozen whole blood, isolated PBMCs, or DNA extracted from either of those sample types. The immunoSEQ Assay, a bias-controlled multiplex PCR, was used to amplify TCRbeta CDR3 regions from genomic DNA. Concerning the study's data processing: Nucleated cell counts per sample were estimated from amplification of reference gene primers within the assay. To quantify the absolute abundance of each unique TCRbeta CDR3 rearrangement, sequence reads were collapsed and filtered. For each sample, productive Simpson clonality was calculated as the square root of Simpson's diversity index over productive rearrangements. The table comes from immuneACCESS by way of TCRdb, which keeps in-frame sequences with V and J called. Part of the clones is missing from these tables; in studies checked, under half for an unresolved V gene and the rest for unknown reasons. That table furnishes V, J and clone size, whereas the DNA furnished D and trimming. For this sample the table gives tens of thousands of clones, of which about 91% were detected only once. In total, the top ten clones hold 4.8% of the sample.

The clonotype comes from a woman in her fifties or sixties with active COVID-19. The sample taken for sequencing was peripheral blood.

CDR3 region: CAITRAGVGNEQFF. The nucleotide sequence is given as TGCGCCATCACCAGAGCGGGAGTTGGCAATGAGCAGTTCTTC. The chain joins TRBV10-2 to TRBJ2-1, with 8 central nucleotides matching TRBD2. V loses 10 bases at its end and J loses 6 bases; junction bases beyond the gene matches: 11. The CDR1 and CDR2 encoded by the germline V gene are WSHSY and SAAADI. The CDR3 has 14 amino acids, counting the end cysteine and phenylalanine. Just CDR3 DNA is preserved here, 42 bases in frame from base 1.